What follows are 5 T cell receptor beta chains derived from one specimen sequenced in a study of cytomegalovirus exposure and HLA in healthy donors. Produced via immunoSEQ multiplex PCR; TCRdb's table is partial and in-frame only. The sample holds roughly 59,000 clones, 85% to 95% seen once. Sequenced material: PBMCs. These receptors were collected from a man aged 18 to 30 in good health and CMV-seropositive.

The chain has TRBV25-1 and TRBJ2-6; TRBD1 matches 7 bases. The germline gives CDR1 MGHDK, CDR2 SYGVNS. After removal of 7 bases from V and 1 base from J, the junction contained 13 bases not matched to a gene. The CDR3 length is 18 residues. CDR3 sequence reads: CASKDPDRSESGANVLTF. Here the CDR3 DNA reads TGTGCCAGCAAAGACCCGGACAGGTCGGAGTCTGGGGCCAACGTCCTGACTTTC.

The V and J genes are TRBV5-5 and TRBJ1-2, with D possibly TRBD1 on 6 matching bases. The V gene lost 4 bases and the J gene lost 2 bases, with 15 bases spanning the gap. CDR3 length: 15 residues. Germline CDR1 is SGHKS and CDR2 is YYEKEE (reference sequence). DNA of the CDR3: TGTGCCAGCAGCCCAGAACAGGGTGGAAACTATGGCTACACCTTC. Its translation is CASSPEQGGNYGYTF.

The chain joins TRBV28 to TRBJ2-7; TRBD1 might be the D (6 bases). CDR3 length: 13 amino acids. From germline, CDR1 is MDHEN and CDR2 SYDVKM. The ends were cut back, 3 bases at V and 6 bases at J, with 12 bases in the middle. Written as DNA, the CDR3 is TGTGCCAGCAGTTTGACAGGACCTGGCGAGCAGTACTTC. This translates into CASSLTGPGEQYF.

The rearrangement joins TRBV28 to TRBJ1-1; no definite D call. The V gene's germline CDR1 is MDHEN and CDR2 SYDVKM. With 6 bases removed from V and 3 bases from J, the gap between germline ends came to 26 bases. The CDR3 contains 18 residues. CDR3 region: CASRQDGVAQSGDTEAFF. In nucleotides, the CDR3 is TGTGCCAGCAGACAAGACGGGGTTGCTCAAAGTGGGGACACTGAAGCTTTCTTT.

V is TRBV13 and J is TRBJ2-7, with D possibly matching TRBD1 (6 bases). Trimming shortened V by 1 base and J by 5 bases, and 12 bases separated the two germline ends. Germline V gives CDR1 PRHDT, CDR2 FYEKMQ (reference sequence). The CDR3 loop spans 14 amino acids. CDR3 bases: TGTGCCAGCAGCTTAGCCAGGGGCGTGGACGAGCAGTACTTC. This codes for CASSLARGVDEQYF.